The 4 T cell receptor beta chains listed next were all sequenced from one sample in a study of CD8 T cells in ankylosing spondylitis. TCRdb re-derived calls from the 5' RACE reads in MiXCR, one entry per CDR3 protein. This sample carries approximately 260,000 distinct CDR3 sequences, roughly 8.6% of them seen once, and the ten largest clones take nearly 7%. The sequenced sample consisted of blood, either unsorted or a sorted T cell fraction (not recorded which). All receptors come from a male donor with ankylosing spondylitis or in good health (not recorded which).

This clonotype showed up many times. This chain uses TRBV28 with TRBJ2-1; 11 bases align to TRBD2. Germline values: CDR1 MDHEN, CDR2 SYDVKM. V shed 4 bases, J shed 7 bases, and the junction held 9 bases outside the gene matches. The CDR3 length is 16 residues. This CDR3 reads CASSSRPGLADNEQFF. In DNA form, the CDR3 reads TGTGCCAGCAGTTCCCGCCCGGGACTAGCGGATAATGAGCAGTTCTTC. Based on the CDR3 plus reference TRBV28 and TRBJ2-1, the full variable domain is DVKVTQSSRYLVKRTGEKVFLECVQDMDHENMFWYRQDPGLGLRLIYFSYDVKMKEKGDIPEGYSVSREKKERFSLILESASTNQTSMYLCASSSRPGLADNEQFFGPGTRLTVL.

This clonotype was counted at least ten times. The chain joins TRBV6-1 to TRBJ2-1, with D possibly being TRBD1 (6 bases). The germline CDR1 and CDR2 sequences are MNHNS and SASEGT. The CDR3 is made up of 15 amino acids. V was trimmed by 5 bases and J by 8 bases, leaving 19 bases between them. CDR3 region: CASSPLTGLPDEQFF. In nucleotides, the CDR3 is TGTGCCAGCAGTCCCCTAACAGGGCTCCCAGATGAGCAGTTCTTC.

Ten or more counts support this clonotype. This rearrangement joins TRBV3-1 to TRBJ2-3, with D hard to call. V dropped 1 base and J dropped 6 bases, with 20 bases sitting between them. The germline V gene has CDR1 LGHDT and CDR2 YNNKEL (reference sequence). The CDR3 extends over 17 amino acids. DNA of the CDR3: TGTGCCAGCAGCCAAGGGAGAATACGCACCTCCGCGGATACGCAGTATTTT. This codes for CASSQGRIRTSADTQYF.

The table lists this clonotype with many counts. The CDR3 loop is CASSPLTGDTEAFF. As DNA, the CDR3 is TGTGCCAGCTCACCACTCACCGGGGACACTGAAGCTTTCTTT. The chain has TRBV18 and TRBJ1-1; no clear D gene. Trimming removed 1 base at V and 3 bases at J, with 9 bases between. This CDR3 contains 14 residues. The germline gives CDR1 KGHSH, CDR2 LQKENI.